Shown below are 17 T cell receptor beta chains from a single sample sequenced in a study of T cells in tuberculosis. Here immunoSEQ multiplex PCR was the method, and the copy in TCRdb shows in-frame clones only, minus some. The repertoire holds approximately 88,000 clones, with approximately 91% as singletons. Thawed, overnight-rested PBMC were stained with GMM-loaded CD1B tetramer, viability dye and anti-CD3, then sorted. The CD1B tetramers carried C32 glucose monomycolate purified from Rhodococcus equi. Sequenced sample: CD1b-GMM tetramer-negative cells sorted from PBMCs. The source is an adult woman with latent tuberculosis.

This sequence joins TRBV2 and TRBJ1-5; D call uncertain. Germline loops: CDR1 SNHLY, CDR2 FYNNEI. The CDR3 has 13 residues. The V and J ends lost 7 bases and 0 bases respectively, with 7 bases between them. The CDR3 sequence: CASKDYSNQPQHF. The DNA of the CDR3 is TGTGCCAGCAAGGACTATAGCAATCAGCCCCAGCATTTT. Looking up the rest from reference TRBV2 and TRBJ1-5 gives the full variable domain: EPEVTQTPSHQVTQMGQEVILRCVPISNHLYFYWYRQILGQKVEFLVSFYNNEISEKSEIFDDQFSVERPDGSNFTLKIRSTKLEDSAMYFCASKDYSNQPQHFGDGTRLSIL.

The CDR3 sequence: CASSPEIGQVETQYF. CDR3 DNA: TGTGCCAGCTCACCAGAAATAGGACAGGTGGAGACCCAGTACTTC. The chain recombines TRBV18 with TRBJ2-5; 7 positions agree with TRBD1. Germline V CDR1 and CDR2: KGHSH, LQKENI. V lost 2 bases and J lost 5; bases outside the gene matches: 8. This CDR3 comprises 15 residues.

V and J are TRBV7-6 and TRBJ1-1; weak D call: TRBD1 (5 bases). Trimming removed 1 base at V and 0 bases at J, with 15 bases between. The CDR3 is 17 amino acids. Germline V gene data show CDR1 as SGHVS and CDR2 as FNYEAQ. As DNA, the CDR3 is TGTGCCAGCAGCTTAGGTGGGAGGGGAGCGATGAACACTGAAGCTTTCTTT. This codes for CASSLGGRGAMNTEAFF.

The chain couples TRBV5-1 to TRBJ1-5, with 8 positions matching TRBD1. Trimming removed 4 bases from V and 0 bases from J; junction bases left unmatched: 9. Germline V lookup: CDR1 SGHRS, CDR2 YFSETQ. The CDR3 covers 17 residues. This chain's CDR3 is CASSPGQGDYSNQPQHF. The CDR3 nucleotides read TGCGCCAGCAGCCCCGGACAGGGAGATTATAGCAATCAGCCCCAGCATTTT.

The chain employs TRBV7-6 and TRBJ2-1, with 10 nucleotides matching TRBD2. Germline-derived CDR1 and CDR2 are SGHVS and FNYEAQ. CDR3 length: 15 residues. J lost 7 bases, V lost 1 base, and 4 bases had no gene match. The CDR3 sequence: CASSLVAGGNNEQFF. Here the CDR3 DNA reads TGTGCCAGCAGCTTAGTAGCGGGGGGCAATAATGAGCAGTTCTTC.

V gene TRBV10-3 combines with J gene TRBJ2-5; possible D gene TRBD1, 5 bases. V was pared by 3 bases and J by 1 base, with 15 bases between. Germline V lookup: CDR1 ENHRY, CDR2 SYGVKD. The length of the CDR3 is 16 residues. The CDR3 nucleotides are TGTGCCATCAGTGACTCCAGGGCAAAAATCCAAGAGACCCAGTACTTC. It translates to CAISDSRAKIQETQYF.

This clone was seen just once. J is TRBJ2-6 and V is TRBV11-2; D gene unclear. Trimming pared 5 bases from V and 5 bases from J, leaving 10 bases between. Germline CDR1 and CDR2: SGHAT and FQNNGV. The CDR3 extends over 14 amino acids. CDR3 sequence reads: CASSQDNWANVLTF. The CDR3 DNA reads TGTGCCAGCAGCCAAGACAATTGGGCCAACGTCCTGACTTTC. Full variable domain (rest looked up from reference TRBV11-2 and TRBJ2-6): EAGVAQSPRYKIIEKRQSVAFWCNPISGHATLYWYQQILGQGPKLLIQFQNNGVVDDSQLPKDRFSAERLKGVDSTLKIQPAKLEDSAVYLCASSQDNWANVLTFGAGSRLTVL.

The chain links TRBV5-5 to TRBJ1-1; D may be TRBD1 (6 bases). Germline V CDR1 and CDR2: SGHKS, YYEKEE (reference sequence). V lost 4 bases to trimming and J lost 1 base, with 8 bases between them. The CDR3 sequence is 13 residues long. This chain's CDR3 is CASSLTGNTEAFF. CDR3 nucleotides: TGTGCCAGCAGCCTGACAGGGAACACTGAAGCTTTCTTT.

The V gene is TRBV29-1, the J gene TRBJ1-1; tentative D call: TRBD1 (6 bases). The CDR3 sequence is 13 residues long. CDR1 and CDR2 (germline): SQVTM, ANQGSEA. V lost 6 bases, J lost 4 bases, and 15 bases lay in between. The CDR3 DNA follows: TGCAGCGTAGAACAGGGAAGGGGCACTGAAGCTTTCTTT. Amino acid sequence: CSVEQGRGTEAFF.

V is TRBV29-1 and J is TRBJ1-1; maybe TRBD1 (6 bases). From germline, CDR1 is SQVTM and CDR2 ANQGSEA. The CDR3 sequence is 13 residues long. V gave up 4 bases and J gave up 1 base, with 10 bases separating them. CDR3 DNA sequence: TGCAGCGTTGCAGGGGCCGCGAACACTGAAGCTTTCTTT. Translation gives CSVAGAANTEAFF.

The V call is TRBV4-2, the J call TRBJ1-4; 7 positions match TRBD1. CDR3 size: 18 residues. In germline, CDR1 is LGHNA, CDR2 YNFKEQ. V was clipped by 2 bases and J by 0 bases; unmatched bases: 9. Written as DNA, the CDR3 is TGTGCCAGCAGCCAACTAAGGGGGCAGATCGCAACTAATGAAAAACTGTTTTTT. Protein product: CASSQLRGQIATNEKLFF.

The chain couples TRBV11-2 to TRBJ1-2; D unclear. V shed 4 bases and J shed 4 bases, with 13 bases lying between them. The length of the CDR3 is 14 residues. CDR1 SGHAT and CDR2 FQNNGV come from the germline V gene. The CDR3 sequence: CASSSTTRGYGYTF. In nucleotides, the CDR3 is TGTGCCAGCAGCTCGACTACCCGTGGCTATGGCTACACCTTC.

The gene calls are TRBV29-1 and TRBJ2-1; 10 nucleotides match TRBD1. V lost 6 bases and J lost 2; bases outside the gene matches: 4. The germline V gene has CDR1 SQVTM and CDR2 ANQGSEA. The CDR3 is 14 amino acids. CDR3 coding DNA: TGCAGCGTGGGACAGGGGTTCGCCTACAATGAGCAGTTCTTC. This gives the protein CSVGQGFAYNEQFF.

The V and J genes are TRBV28 and TRBJ2-7; D gene unclear. Germline CDR1 is MDHEN and CDR2 is SYDVKM. The CDR3 is 12 residues long. V was shortened by 4 bases and J by 3 bases, with 7 bases between the two germline ends. The CDR3 bases are TGTGCCAGCAGTTCCACTTACTACGAGCAGTACTTC. Translating it yields CASSSTYYEQYF.

The rearrangement uses TRBV6-6 and TRBJ1-2; TRBD1 might be the D (6 bases). V dropped 10 bases and J dropped 1 base, with 13 bases sitting between them. Germline CDR1 MNHNY, CDR2 SVGAGI (reference sequence). This CDR3 region has 13 residues. The CDR3 coding sequence is TGTGCCATCCGACAGGACATTAACTATGGCTACACCTTC. Its protein product is CAIRQDINYGYTF.

V and J are TRBV5-1 and TRBJ2-3, with D possibly TRBD2 on 5 matching bases. V lost 7 bases and J lost 1, with 16 bases in between. The CDR3 extends over 15 amino acids. Germline values: CDR1 SGHRS, CDR2 YFSETQ. CDR3 loop: CASEHEGRGTDTQYF. Written as DNA, the CDR3 is TGCGCCAGCGAGCATGAGGGAAGGGGCACAGATACGCAGTATTTT. The entire variable domain, with the rest obtained from reference TRBV5-1 and TRBJ2-3, is as follows: KAGVTQTPRYLIKTRGQQVTLSCSPISGHRSVSWYQQTPGQGLQFLFEYFSETQRNKGNFPGRFSGRQFSNSRSEMNVSTLELGDSALYLCASEHEGRGTDTQYFGPGTRLTVL.

The gene calls are TRBV6-5 and TRBJ2-4, with D tentatively TRBD1 (6 bases). The CDR3 has 14 amino acids. Trimming removed 6 bases from V and 7 bases from J, with 16 bases in between. The V gene's germline CDR1 is MNHEY and CDR2 SVGAGI. The CDR3 sequence is CASSTGSSWNIQYF. CDR3 sequence (DNA): TGTGCCAGCAGCACAGGGAGTAGTTGGAACATTCAGTACTTC.